The rows below give T cell receptor beta chains drawn from one sample of a study of response to subunit inactivated influenza vaccine. One entry per CDR3 protein, called by TCRdb with MiXCR from the RT-PCR reads. The sample gives 650,000 or so distinct CDR3 sequences, 14% of which show up once; roughly 7.2% is in the top ten. The sequenced sample was PBMCs from blood, obtained roughly 2 weeks before vaccination. Receptor source: a middle-aged man who received an inactivated influenza vaccine. CDR3s leave out the opening cysteine and the closing phenylalanine or tryptophan. Each record gives: D gene, V gene, J gene, clone size, CDR3 protein. The D gene is left open where the match is weak. Size tells how often a clone was seen (once, few, many) or the class of an expanded clone, and some rows leave it out.

d_gene: .; v_gene: TRBV5-1; j_gene: TRBJ1-5; abundance: .; CDR3aa: ASSLDAYNQPQH
d_gene: .; v_gene: TRBV11-1; j_gene: TRBJ2-5; abundance: few; CDR3aa: ASSFRVIKYQETQY
d_gene: .; v_gene: TRBV10-3; j_gene: TRBJ2-2; abundance: many; CDR3aa: AISEPGRRTGELF
d_gene: .; v_gene: TRBV4-1; j_gene: TRBJ1-1; abundance: few; CDR3aa: ASSQVGRDKNTEAF
d_gene: .; v_gene: TRBV7-2; j_gene: TRBJ1-3; abundance: .; CDR3aa: ASSLGRESSGNTIY
d_gene: .; v_gene: TRBV10-3; j_gene: TRBJ2-1; abundance: .; CDR3aa: AISSAENEQF
d_gene: .; v_gene: TRBV5-1; j_gene: TRBJ1-2; abundance: .; CDR3aa: ASSLRTDNYGYT
d_gene: TRBD2; v_gene: TRBV12-3/TRBV12-4; j_gene: TRBJ2-1; abundance: many; CDR3aa: ASSHTSVEQF
d_gene: .; v_gene: TRBV12-3/TRBV12-4; j_gene: TRBJ1-2; abundance: few; CDR3aa: ASSSVQDRGGGYT
d_gene: TRBD2; v_gene: TRBV6-2/TRBV6-3; j_gene: TRBJ2-5; abundance: .; CDR3aa: ASSYAGLAGTQETQY
d_gene: .; v_gene: TRBV29-1; j_gene: TRBJ2-7; abundance: few; CDR3aa: SVGSLLEQY
d_gene: .; v_gene: TRBV7-9; j_gene: TRBJ2-7; abundance: many; CDR3aa: ASSFTGYEQY
d_gene: TRBD2; v_gene: TRBV12-5; j_gene: TRBJ2-5; abundance: few; CDR3aa: ASGPKREKRGDQETQY
d_gene: TRBD1; v_gene: TRBV20-1; j_gene: TRBJ1-2; abundance: .; CDR3aa: SANTGGVNGYT
d_gene: TRBD1; v_gene: TRBV4-2; j_gene: TRBJ2-5; abundance: few; CDR3aa: ASSRGQDGETQY
d_gene: TRBD1; v_gene: TRBV4-2; j_gene: TRBJ2-7; abundance: .; CDR3aa: ASSQDDRGTPYEQY
d_gene: TRBD1; v_gene: TRBV11-1; j_gene: TRBJ2-1; abundance: .; CDR3aa: ASSSDRGPNEQF
d_gene: TRBD2; v_gene: TRBV6-2/TRBV6-3; j_gene: TRBJ2-5; abundance: .; CDR3aa: ASSYSSGTSDSGETQY
d_gene: .; v_gene: TRBV7-8; j_gene: TRBJ2-3; abundance: .; CDR3aa: ASSSRGSRSTDTQY
d_gene: TRBD1; v_gene: TRBV6-1; j_gene: TRBJ1-1; abundance: .; CDR3aa: ASSLSRDRRNTEAF
d_gene: TRBD2; v_gene: TRBV12-3/TRBV12-4; j_gene: TRBJ2-1; abundance: .; CDR3aa: ASSPGLAVEQF
d_gene: TRBD1; v_gene: TRBV19; j_gene: TRBJ1-5; abundance: .; CDR3aa: ASSQRQGNSNQPQH
d_gene: .; v_gene: TRBV6-5; j_gene: TRBJ2-7; abundance: .; CDR3aa: ASSYSVSYEQY
d_gene: TRBD2; v_gene: TRBV6-5; j_gene: TRBJ2-3; abundance: .; CDR3aa: ASSYLGLGTDTQY
d_gene: TRBD2; v_gene: TRBV20-1; j_gene: TRBJ2-7; abundance: few; CDR3aa: SVRQLAGSKYEQY
d_gene: TRBD1; v_gene: TRBV6-1; j_gene: TRBJ2-7; abundance: .; CDR3aa: ASSQTGTSKGA
d_gene: .; v_gene: TRBV7-4; j_gene: TRBJ1-2; abundance: .; CDR3aa: ASSFVTRGNSLHYGYT
d_gene: TRBD1; v_gene: TRBV5-1; j_gene: TRBJ2-5; abundance: many; CDR3aa: ASSFGQGQETQY
d_gene: .; v_gene: TRBV29-1; j_gene: TRBJ2-7; abundance: few; CDR3aa: SVQGPGPKYEQY
d_gene: .; v_gene: TRBV20-1; j_gene: TRBJ1-5; abundance: .; CDR3aa: SAKGGLSGTSNQPQH
d_gene: .; v_gene: TRBV20-1; j_gene: TRBJ1-1; abundance: few; CDR3aa: SARDKDLTEAF
d_gene: TRBD1; v_gene: TRBV12-3/TRBV12-4; j_gene: TRBJ2-4; abundance: few; CDR3aa: ASSPTGWDIQY
d_gene: TRBD2; v_gene: TRBV29-1; j_gene: TRBJ2-3; abundance: few; CDR3aa: SVEGLAGLSDTQY
d_gene: .; v_gene: TRBV5-5; j_gene: TRBJ1-1; abundance: .; CDR3aa: ASSRREGPYTEAS
d_gene: .; v_gene: TRBV7-2; j_gene: TRBJ2-4; abundance: .; CDR3aa: ASSLGPDPLRNIQY
d_gene: TRBD1; v_gene: TRBV20-1; j_gene: TRBJ2-7; abundance: .; CDR3aa: SARSQGVVYEQY
d_gene: TRBD1; v_gene: TRBV20-1; j_gene: TRBJ1-1; abundance: .; CDR3aa: SAKTGGVTEAF
d_gene: .; v_gene: TRBV20-1; j_gene: TRBJ2-5; abundance: .; CDR3aa: SASRSSGETQY
d_gene: .; v_gene: TRBV2; j_gene: TRBJ1-3; abundance: few; CDR3aa: ASRANRGNTIY
d_gene: .; v_gene: TRBV29-1; j_gene: TRBJ2-2; abundance: .; CDR3aa: SVGEAGAIAGELF
d_gene: TRBD1; v_gene: TRBV5-6; j_gene: TRBJ2-7; abundance: few; CDR3aa: ASSGWTGGLEASYEQY
d_gene: TRBD2; v_gene: TRBV7-3; j_gene: TRBJ2-1; abundance: few; CDR3aa: ASSLSSGTFNEQF
d_gene: .; v_gene: TRBV7-2; j_gene: TRBJ2-2; abundance: many; CDR3aa: ASSSDRNTGELF
d_gene: .; v_gene: TRBV10-3; j_gene: TRBJ1-1; abundance: .; CDR3aa: AISAGRRVLNTEAF
d_gene: TRBD2; v_gene: TRBV20-1; j_gene: TRBJ2-4; abundance: .; CDR3aa: SARELTAGKNIQY
d_gene: .; v_gene: TRBV6-5; j_gene: TRBJ1-1; abundance: few; CDR3aa: ASSYPGGGWTEAF
d_gene: .; v_gene: TRBV5-1; j_gene: TRBJ2-3; abundance: few; CDR3aa: ASSSGITRSTDTQY
d_gene: TRBD2; v_gene: TRBV27; j_gene: TRBJ2-4; abundance: few; CDR3aa: ASTTIAGGRENIQY
d_gene: TRBD2; v_gene: TRBV20-1; j_gene: TRBJ2-7; abundance: .; CDR3aa: SADKREGTYEQY
d_gene: .; v_gene: TRBV7-2; j_gene: TRBJ2-3; abundance: .; CDR3aa: ASSLASGVTDTQY
d_gene: .; v_gene: TRBV13; j_gene: TRBJ2-5; abundance: .; CDR3aa: ASSLTLGGSGETQY
d_gene: TRBD2; v_gene: TRBV5-1; j_gene: TRBJ2-5; abundance: few; CDR3aa: ASSKGTTRWGTQY
d_gene: TRBD1; v_gene: TRBV6-5; j_gene: TRBJ2-7; abundance: many; CDR3aa: ASSYGRGQYEQY
d_gene: .; v_gene: TRBV24-1; j_gene: TRBJ1-2; abundance: .; CDR3aa: ATSDSGLQNYGYT
d_gene: TRBD1; v_gene: TRBV6-1; j_gene: TRBJ1-1; abundance: .; CDR3aa: ASRTQGAGEAF
d_gene: TRBD1; v_gene: TRBV13; j_gene: TRBJ2-5; abundance: few; CDR3aa: ASSRGTAQETQY
d_gene: .; v_gene: TRBV6-2/TRBV6-3; j_gene: TRBJ1-5; abundance: few; CDR3aa: ASTRGPYSNQPQH